Below are 22 T cell receptor beta chains sequenced from a single sample in a study of Graves' ophthalmopathy and Graves' hyperthyroidism. Amplification from RNA transcripts yielded the TCR beta CDR3 regions. HTBI primers were used in a first-round RT-PCR, which preceded a second-round multiplex PCR. TCRdb used MiXCR to reprocess the multiplex PCR reads, holding one entry per CDR3 protein. The sample lists more than 300,000 distinct CDR3 sequences; 15% were seen once. The source material was peripheral blood. These receptors were taken from a young woman with stable Graves' hyperthyroidism.

J is TRBJ2-5 and V is TRBV7-1; 11 bases match TRBD2. TRBV7-1 is classed as an ORF, of uncertain function. The CDR3 runs 21 residues. V shed 5 bases, J shed 5 bases, and the junction held 25 bases outside the gene matches. CDR3 DNA sequence: TGTGCCAGCAGCCCTATCCGGACAGGGGCAATAAGACGGACTAGCGGGGAGACCCAGTACTTC. Translating it yields CASSPIRTGAIRRTSGETQYF.

The chain couples TRBV6-1 to TRBJ1-5; D might be TRBD1 (5 bases). The CDR3 contains 16 residues. Trimming left V 0 bases short and J 7 bases short, with 16 bases between. The germline gives CDR1 MNHNS, CDR2 SASEGT. The chain's CDR3 is CASSEALRGGEQPQHF. The CDR3 nucleotides are TGTGCCAGCAGTGAAGCCCTTCGCGGGGGTGAACAGCCCCAGCATTTT.

Many counts were recorded for this clonotype. J is TRBJ1-2 and V is TRBV18, with no clear D. CDR3 size: 12 residues. V dropped 0 bases and J dropped 6 bases, with 5 bases sitting between them. Looked up from germline, CDR1 is KGHSH and CDR2 is LQKENI. Written as DNA, the CDR3 is TGTGCCAGCTCACCACCGGGCAATGGCTACACCTTC. Encoded protein: CASSPPGNGYTF.

Comments on this clonotype: This may be a read error, as it is one base from a much larger clone. V gene TRBV6-5 combines with J gene TRBJ2-2; 7 bases map to TRBD1. CDR1 and CDR2 (germline): MNHEY, SVGAGI. This CDR3 contains 16 residues. CDR3 sequence reads: CASSYSPTGDTGELCF. The CDR3 nucleotides read TGTGCCAGCAGTTACTCACCTACAGGGGATACCGGGGAGCTGTGTTTT.

This clonotype occurred many times. The rearrangement joins TRBV7-8 to TRBJ1-1; no clear D gene. V was clipped by 8 bases and J by 4 bases, with 14 bases between them. This CDR3 has 13 residues. Looked up from germline, CDR1 is SGHVS and CDR2 is FQNEAQ. The DNA of the CDR3 is TGTGCCAGCCGACTGAGTTTGGCCACTGAAGCTTTCTTT. Its protein is CASRLSLATEAFF.

This clonotype was seen a single time. The V and J genes are TRBV6-1 and TRBJ1-5; a possible D gene is TRBD1 (5 bases). Trimming took off 5 bases at V and 0 bases at J, with 11 bases between the two ends. Germline V CDR1 and CDR2: MNHNS, SASEGT. This CDR3 contains 15 residues. CDR3 DNA: TGTGCCAGCAGTATGGGACCGACTAGCAATCAGCCCCAGCATTTT. Translated, it gives CASSMGPTSNQPQHF.

This clonotype has a count of ten or more. The chain recombines TRBV6-2 or TRBV6-3 with TRBJ1-5; D gene unclear. V was clipped by 2 bases and J by 3 bases, with 8 bases between them. Germline assignment: CDR1 MNHEY and CDR2 SVGEGT. The CDR3 runs 14 residues. The DNA for the CDR3 is TGTGCCAGCAGTTACAGGCAGTACAATCAGCCCCAGCATTTT. This translates into CASSYRQYNQPQHF.

On this clonotype: It may be a read error: a sequence one base away is much more abundant. The chain employs TRBV9 and TRBJ2-7; 8 positions match TRBD2. After removal of 4 bases from V and 7 bases from J, the junction contained 7 bases not matched to a gene. Germline V gene lookup returns CDR1 SGDLS and CDR2 YYNGEE. The CDR3 is 13 residues long. In DNA form, the CDR3 reads TGTGCCAGCAGCCCCTCCCGGGGGGGGGAGCAGTACTTC. Amino acid sequence: CASSPSRGGEQYF.

At least ten counts were recorded for this clonotype. The chain links TRBV20-1 to TRBJ1-1; 7 nucleotides agree with TRBD1. The CDR3 totals 14 residues. V shed 0 bases and J 3 bases; nucleotides not matched to a gene: 4. Germline CDR1 is DFQATT and CDR2 is SNEGSKA (reference sequence). The CDR3 bases are TGCAGTGCTAGAGAAGAGGGGGCTTACACTGAAGCTTTCTTT. Its protein is CSAREEGAYTEAFF.

This clonotype was counted ten times or more. The chain combines TRBV7-9 with TRBJ1-1; 7 bases line up with TRBD1. CDR1 and CDR2 from the germline V gene are SEHNR and FQNEAQ (reference sequence). This CDR3 has 17 residues. V gave up 5 bases and J gave up 5 bases; unmatched junction bases: 17. In DNA form, the CDR3 reads TGTGCCAGCAGCCCACGTGGAGGGGGCGCAAGAGAAACTGAAGCTTTCTTT. It translates to CASSPRGGGARETEAFF.

This clonotype came up many times. The V call is TRBV12-3 or TRBV12-4, the J call TRBJ2-2; D is unclear. Trimming removed 2 bases from V and 6 bases from J, with 1 base in between. The CDR3 covers 11 residues. The CDR3 region has the DNA TGTGCCAGCAGTTTACCCGGGGAGCTGTTTTTT. Its translation is CASSLPGELFF.

This clonotype was picked up many times. The V and J genes are TRBV7-8 and TRBJ1-6; weak D call: TRBD1 (5 bases). Per the germline V gene, CDR1 is SGHVS and CDR2 is FQNEAQ. Deletions cut 2 bases from V and 0 bases from J, with 11 bases between. CDR3 length equals 17 residues. The chain's CDR3 is CASSLNRPSSYNSPLHF. The DNA for the CDR3 is TGTGCCAGCAGCTTAAACAGGCCTAGCTCCTATAATTCACCCCTCCACTTT.

This clonotype was picked up many times. The chain is built from TRBV19 and TRBJ1-1; no definite D call. Germline CDR1 reads LNHDA; CDR2 reads SQIVND (reference sequence). This CDR3 contains 15 residues. The V and J ends lost 7 bases and 6 bases respectively, with 21 bases between them. CDR3 nucleotides: TGTGCCAGTACCGAGAGAGCGAGAGTGGACTCTGAAGCTTTCTTT. Encoded protein: CASTERARVDSEAFF.

This clonotype was recorded at least ten times. This sequence joins TRBV6-1 and TRBJ2-5; D gene ambiguous. The CDR3 extends over 13 amino acids. Germline V CDR1 and CDR2: MNHNS, SASEGT. Trimming removed 7 bases at V and 0 bases at J, with 9 bases between. CDR3 nucleotides: TGTGCCAGCAAGGCCCACCACCAAGAGACCCAGTACTTC. Protein: CASKAHHQETQYF.

This clonotype was seen more than once but under ten times. V gene TRBV7-9 combines with J gene TRBJ1-2; possible D gene TRBD1, 5 bases. CDR1 is SEHNR, CDR2 FQNEAQ, per germline (reference sequence). This CDR3 spans 13 amino acids. V gave up 2 bases and J gave up 8 bases, with 12 bases separating them. CDR3 in amino acids: CASSLSAGWGYTF. The CDR3 DNA follows: TGTGCCAGCAGCTTATCTGCAGGGTGGGGCTACACCTTC.

This clonotype was observed at least ten times. CDR3 nucleotides: TGTGCCAGCAGTAACTACAGGGGGGGTCAGCCCCAGCATTTT. Amino acid sequence: CASSNYRGGQPQHF. The chain couples TRBV6-2 or TRBV6-3 to TRBJ1-5; 8 bases align to TRBD1. V dropped 5 bases and J dropped 6; count of bases not matched to a gene: 6. Germline values: CDR1 MNHEY, CDR2 SVGEGT. This CDR3 comprises 14 residues.

The rearrangement links TRBV12-3 or TRBV12-4 to TRBJ1-1; weak D call: TRBD1 (5 bases). The CDR3 extends over 13 amino acids. V shed 2 bases and J shed 6 bases, with 10 bases lying between them. In DNA form, the CDR3 reads TGTGCCAGCAGTTTATCCCAGGGCGCTGAAGCTTTCTTT. Protein sequence: CASSLSQGAEAFF.

Ten or more counts support this clonotype. The chain carries TRBV12-3 or TRBV12-4 and TRBJ1-1, with D unclear. V lost 8 bases and J 4 bases, leaving 14 bases between the germline ends. The CDR3 consists of 13 residues. CDR3 sequence reads: CASDTGRSTEAFF. CDR3 nucleotides: TGTGCCAGCGATACCGGGAGGAGCACTGAAGCTTTCTTT.

This rearrangement joins TRBV10-2 to TRBJ1-2; a weak D match, TRBD1 (6 bases). CDR3 length: 17 amino acids. With 0 bases removed from V and 1 base from J, the gap between germline ends came to 15 bases. Germline loops: CDR1 WSHSY, CDR2 SAAADI. CDR3 bases: TGCGCCAGCAGTGAGTCCGGCAGGGGTCGGCATAACTATGGCTACACCTTC. Its protein is CASSESGRGRHNYGYTF.

This clonotype has at least ten counts. This sequence joins TRBV10-3 and TRBJ2-4, with D perhaps being TRBD1 or TRBD2 (5 bases each). This CDR3 is 16 amino acids long. The V and J ends lost 0 bases and 9 bases respectively, with 18 bases between them. Germline CDR1 and CDR2: ENHRY and SYGVKD. The CDR3 sequence is CAISESLLLGDGIQYF. The DNA for the CDR3 is TGTGCCATCAGTGAGTCGTTATTGTTAGGGGACGGCATTCAGTACTTC.

This clonotype was observed at least ten times. DNA for the CDR3: TGTGCCAGCAGTTCCCTACCCGGGATAGGAGTAGAGACCCAGTACTTC. Amino acids: CASSSLPGIGVETQYF. The chain combines TRBV28 with TRBJ2-5; TRBD2 might be the D (5 bases). The germline gives CDR1 MDHEN, CDR2 SYDVKM. The CDR3 is 16 residues long. V lost 4 bases and J lost 4, with 19 bases in between. The full variable domain, with the rest looked up from reference TRBV28 and TRBJ2-5, is DVKVTQSSRYLVKRTGEKVFLECVQDMDHENMFWYRQDPGLGLRLIYFSYDVKMKEKGDIPEGYSVSREKKERFSLILESASTNQTSMYLCASSSLPGIGVETQYFGPGTRLLVL.

Turning to this clonotype: A read error may produce the germline difference seen at one junction end. The genes are TRBV7-9 and TRBJ2-4; 8 bases align to TRBD2. Germline V gene data show CDR1 as SEHNR and CDR2 as FQNEAQ (reference sequence). This CDR3 is built from 15 residues. DNA of the CDR3: TGTGCCAGCAGCCCGACGGGGGGGACCAAAAACATTAAGTACTTC. This gives the protein CASSPTGGTKNIKYF.